This entry lists 26 T cell receptor beta chains sequenced from one sample in a study of control samples from healthy donors and cancer patients. Produced via immunoSEQ multiplex PCR; TCRdb's table is partial and in-frame only. The sample contains about 120,000 clones, 85% to 90% of which appear only once. Sequenced input: PBMCs. These receptors all come from a woman aged 45-65 years with colorectal cancer.

J is TRBJ1-5 and V is TRBV30, with a tentative D call TRBD1 (5 bases). The CDR3 is 15 amino acids. Germline loops: CDR1 GTSNPN, CDR2 SVGIG (reference sequence). Trimming left V 1 base short and J 1 base short, with 11 bases between. The CDR3 DNA follows: TGTGCCTGGAGTGGGGGCCAGGCAAGCAATCAGCCCCAGCATTTT. It specifies CAWSGGQASNQPQHF.

This clone was detected a few times. The same CDR3 arises from other DNA sequences in this sample as well. The V and J genes are TRBV5-1 and TRBJ1-1, with D unclear. CDR1 is SGHRS and CDR2 is YFSETQ in the germline V gene. The V gene lost 0 bases and the J gene lost 3 bases, with 6 bases spanning the gap. This CDR3 region has 13 residues. CDR3 DNA: TGCGCCAGCAGCTTGGTGAGCGACACTGAAGCTTTCTTT. It is translated as CASSLVSDTEAFF.

The genes are TRBV2 and TRBJ2-1, with 7 bases lining up with TRBD2. V shed 6 bases and J 0 bases; nucleotides not matched to a gene: 14. The germline CDR1 and CDR2 sequences are SNHLY and FYNNEI. The CDR3 totals 18 residues. The DNA of the CDR3 is TGTGCCAGCAGGGTTAGCGGGTGGAACCCCAGCTCCTACAATGAGCAGTTCTTC. This sequence encodes CASRVSGWNPSSYNEQFF.

The chain carries TRBV24-1 and TRBJ2-5; D gene ambiguous. The CDR3 is made up of 14 amino acids. Looked up from germline, CDR1 is KGHDR and CDR2 is SFDVKD. V gave up 4 bases and J gave up 2 bases, with 10 bases separating them. The CDR3 DNA reads as TGTGCCACCAGTGACCGAAATGTGCAAGAGACCCAGTACTTC. Translated: CATSDRNVQETQYF.

The chain uses TRBV7-6 and TRBJ2-6, with unresolved D. In germline, CDR1 is SGHVS, CDR2 FNYEAQ. This CDR3 spans 15 amino acids. V gave up 6 bases and J gave up 0 bases, with 9 bases separating them. CDR3 sequence: CASSPMASGANVLTF. For the CDR3, the DNA is TGTGCCAGCAGTCCGATGGCCTCTGGGGCCAACGTCCTGACTTTC.

This clone showed up just a few times. J is TRBJ1-2 and V is TRBV5-8; D is unclear. The CDR3 is 13 residues long. CDR1 is SGHTS, CDR2 YDEGEE, per germline. Trimming removed 1 base from V and 4 bases from J, with 8 bases in between. CDR3 sequence (DNA): TGTGCCAGCAGCTTGAACGGCCTCTATGGCTACACCTTC. Its translation is CASSLNGLYGYTF.

This CDR3 reads CASSLARTPGYTF. The CDR3 DNA follows: TGTGCCAGCAGCTTAGCCAGGACCCCGGGCTACACCTTC. The V and J genes are TRBV7-2 and TRBJ1-2; D not certain. The length of the CDR3 is 13 residues. V was cut by 0 bases and J by 8 bases, with 10 bases left in between. CDR1 is SGHTA, CDR2 FQGNSA, per germline.

The genes are TRBV2 and TRBJ2-1; a weak D match, TRBD2 (6 bases). Germline CDR1 SNHLY, CDR2 FYNNEI. V gave up 5 bases and J gave up 10 bases, with 21 bases separating them. The CDR3 covers 15 residues. The CDR3: CASSSTSSGSSEQFF. Written as DNA, the CDR3 is TGTGCCAGCAGTTCCACTAGCAGTGGTAGCTCGGAGCAGTTCTTC.

The rearrangement uses TRBV24-1 and TRBJ1-1; the D gene is possibly TRBD1 (5 bases). CDR3 length: 15 amino acids. The germline V gene has CDR1 KGHDR and CDR2 SFDVKD. V lost 12 bases and J 1 base, leaving 20 bases between the germline ends. CDR3 amino acids: CAPEIRVRRNTEAFF. In DNA form, the CDR3 reads TGTGCCCCTGAAATCAGGGTCCGAAGGAACACTGAAGCTTTCTTT.

CDR3 residues: CASRQSGGIAFF. In DNA form, the CDR3 reads TGTGCCAGCAGGCAAAGCGGGGGGATTGCTTTCTTT. The rearrangement uses TRBV2 and TRBJ1-1; D might be TRBD1 (5 bases). The CDR3 has 12 amino acids. The germline V and J ends were trimmed by 6 bases and 11 bases, with 16 bases remaining between them. The germline V gene encodes CDR1 SNHLY and CDR2 FYNNEI.

In this sample, this clone turned up a few times. The CDR3 DNA is TGTGCCACCCAGAAGATTTCCAGCGGAAACACCATATATTTT. Residues: CATQKISSGNTIYF. The chain recombines TRBV7-8 with TRBJ1-3; no clear D gene. CDR1 and CDR2 (germline): SGHVS, FQNEAQ. The CDR3 covers 14 residues. With 10 bases removed from V and 4 bases from J, the gap between germline ends came to 17 bases.

The rearrangement links TRBV7-6 to TRBJ2-5, with D perhaps being TRBD1 or TRBD2 (5 bases each). Germline lookup yields CDR1 SGHVS and CDR2 FNYEAQ. The V end lost 10 bases, the J end lost 3 bases, and 18 bases lay between the germline ends. This CDR3 comprises 14 residues. CDR3 in amino acids: CATQRPRDEETQYF. The CDR3 DNA reads TGTGCCACTCAGCGGCCCCGGGACGAAGAGACCCAGTACTTC.

The chain carries TRBV5-4 and TRBJ2-7, with D uncertain. The germline gives CDR1 SGHNT, CDR2 YYREEE (reference sequence). The CDR3 contains 13 residues. V was pared by 3 bases and J by 2 bases, with 9 bases between. The CDR3 region has the DNA TGTGCCAGCAGCTCGGGTTTCACCTACGAGCAGTACTTC. It encodes CASSSGFTYEQYF.

The chain is built from TRBV7-8 and TRBJ2-7; D uncertain. The CDR3 covers 14 residues. V lost 2 bases and J 0 bases, leaving 8 bases between the germline ends. In germline, CDR1 is SGHVS, CDR2 FQNEAQ. CDR3: CASSLQSSSYEQYF. CDR3 nucleotide sequence: TGTGCCAGCAGCTTACAGTCTAGCTCCTACGAGCAGTACTTC.

The chain joins TRBV6-5 to TRBJ1-1; D remains unclear. V was cut by 5 bases and J by 6 bases, with 10 bases left in between. The CDR3 loop spans 12 amino acids. Germline CDR1 and CDR2: MNHEY and SVGAGI. The CDR3, as DNA: TGTGCCAGCAGTAGAAAGCAGGCTGAAGCTTTCTTT. Encoded protein: CASSRKQAEAFF.

This chain links TRBV11-2 with TRBJ1-2; 7 bases match TRBD1. Looked up from germline, CDR1 is SGHAT and CDR2 is FQNNGV. The CDR3 covers 11 residues. The junction had 1 base not matched to a gene; V was cut back by 8 bases and J by 4 bases. The CDR3 DNA reads as TGTGCCAGCGAGGGGGCCTATGGCTACACCTTC. Amino acids: CASEGAYGYTF.

This chain connects TRBV2 to TRBJ2-1; no reliable D call. The V end was cut by 5 bases, the J end by 7 bases, with 18 bases between. CDR3 length equals 15 residues. Germline CDR1 is SNHLY and CDR2 is FYNNEI. CDR3 nucleotides: TGTGCCAGCAGTCGAGTCGCTTCACACCGGAATGAGCAGTTCTTC. It is translated as CASSRVASHRNEQFF.

J is TRBJ2-7 and V is TRBV16; D gene ambiguous. This CDR3 is built from 13 residues. Trimming took off 4 bases at V and 4 bases at J, with 11 bases between the two ends. In germline, CDR1 is KGHSY, CDR2 FQNENV. CDR3: CASSPWQPYEQYF. The CDR3 DNA is TGTGCCAGCAGCCCGTGGCAGCCATACGAGCAGTACTTC.

The chain employs TRBV9 and TRBJ1-1; 11 bases are a match to TRBD1. The trim removed 3 bases at V and 4 bases at J, leaving 2 bases unmatched. Germline V gene lookup returns CDR1 SGDLS and CDR2 YYNGEE. This CDR3 has 14 residues. The CDR3 DNA reads TGTGCCAGCAGCGGGGACAGGGGGACCACTGAAGCTTTCTTT. Its protein product is CASSGDRGTTEAFF.

The genes are TRBV5-8 and TRBJ2-7; unclear D gene. This CDR3 spans 15 amino acids. Trimming took 0 bases from V and 0 from J, leaving 10 bases between them. The germline CDR1 and CDR2 sequences are SGHTS and YDEGEE. CDR3 coding DNA: TGTGCCAGCAGCTTGGGACATACAAACTCCTACGAGCAGTACTTC. This translates into CASSLGHTNSYEQYF.

This sequence joins TRBV27 and TRBJ1-2; 7 nucleotides align to TRBD1. This CDR3 has 14 residues. The trim removed 6 bases at V and 5 bases at J, leaving 9 bases unmatched. CDR1 and CDR2 (germline): MNHEY, SMNVEV (reference sequence). This chain's CDR3 is CASRKDLGQYGYTF. CDR3 nucleotides: TGTGCCAGCAGGAAAGATCTGGGACAGTATGGCTACACCTTC.

CDR3 amino acids: CASSAGPDRVPSGYTF. The CDR3 nucleotides read TGTGCCAGCAGCGCGGGCCCGGACAGGGTACCCTCTGGCTACACCTTC. The rearrangement uses TRBV9 and TRBJ1-2; 8 bases are shared with TRBD1. V was pared by 3 bases and J by 7 bases, with 14 bases of the junction left unmatched. This CDR3 comprises 16 residues. CDR1 SGDLS and CDR2 YYNGEE come from the germline V gene.

This clone was seen only once. The V gene is TRBV6-5, the J gene TRBJ1-2, with D unclear. This CDR3 is 15 amino acids long. Germline CDR1 reads MNHEY; CDR2 reads SVGAGI. With 6 bases removed from V and 0 bases from J, the gap between germline ends came to 14 bases. CDR3 region: CASSASRAANYGYTF. Written as DNA, the CDR3 is TGTGCCAGCAGCGCCTCTAGAGCTGCTAACTATGGCTACACCTTC.

The chain is built from TRBV7-8 and TRBJ2-2; TRBD2 agrees at 10 bases. The ends lost 4 bases at V and 2 bases at J; junction bases unmatched: 4. The length of the CDR3 is 16 residues. Germline V gene data show CDR1 as SGHVS and CDR2 as FQNEAQ. The CDR3 DNA follows: TGTGCCAGCAGCTCGCGGACTAGCGGTAACACCGGGGAGCTGTTTTTT. It translates to CASSSRTSGNTGELFF.

The V call is TRBV6-6, the J call TRBJ1-5; 7 nucleotides align to TRBD1. Losses at the gene ends were 5 bases for V and 5 bases for J; bases not matched to a gene: 6. This CDR3 contains 14 residues. Germline CDR1 MNHNY, CDR2 SVGAGI (reference sequence). CDR3 bases: TGTGCCAGCAGTCAGGACAGGAGGGATCAGCCCCAGCATTTT. It encodes CASSQDRRDQPQHF.

This clone has only one observation. This chain links TRBV27 with TRBJ1-5; D is unresolved. CDR1 is MNHEY, CDR2 SMNVEV, per germline (reference sequence). Trimming took off 3 bases at V and 2 bases at J, with 5 bases between the two ends. The CDR3 spans 13 residues. The CDR3 sequence: CASSLLGNQPQHF. The DNA of the CDR3 is TGTGCCAGCAGTTTGTTAGGCAATCAGCCCCAGCATTTT.